This TCR beta chain was sequenced for a study of blood T cell repertoires in COVID-19. For the study at large: Specimens from acute and convalescent COVID-19 originated in the United States, Italy and Spain. Sample material is recorded as cDNA or gDNA derived from T cells, B-cell-depleted T cells, or PBMCs.

V trimming: 6 bases; J trimming: 7 bases; junction bases outside the gene matches: 11. The CDR3 spans 16 residues. Germline V gene lookup returns CDR1 MDHEN and CDR2 SYDVKM. Authors' data handling: Amplification of reference gene primers provided the estimated nucleated cell counts. The assay was immunoSEQ multiplex PCR, and TCRdb's table has in-frame clones only and misses some. That table is the source of V, J and clone size, and D and trimming were worked out from the DNA. This sample has roughly 280,000 clones; more than 85% occur once, and the top ten carry approximately 5.3%. While infection was still active, Seattle patients were enrolled and then followed longitudinally.

The receptor's source is a woman in her fifties or sixties with COVID-19, enrolled during active disease. Sequenced sample: peripheral blood. The chain recombines TRBV28 with TRBJ2-1; 11 bases match TRBD2. The CDR3 DNA reads TGTGCCAGCAGACGAATTAGGGCTAGCGGGAGGAATGAGCAGTTCTTC. This translates into CASRRIRASGRNEQFF.